This paragraph covers one T cell receptor beta chain sequence. This sample is drawn from a study of blood T cell repertoires in COVID-19. In the study overall: Collection of acute and convalescent COVID-19 samples took place in the United States, Italy and Spain. In each case, the material was cDNA or gDNA derived from T cells, B-cell-depleted T cells, or PBMCs.

Germline CDR1 is KGHDR and CDR2 is SFDVKD. The CDR3 loop spans 18 amino acids. J gave up 2 bases and V 4 bases, and 14 bases lay outside the gene matches. Profiled with immunoSEQ multiplex PCR; TCRdb holds only in-frame clones, not every one. This table holds 150,000 to 200,000 clones, roughly 80% found once. The chain uses TRBV24-1 and TRBJ2-3; TRBD1 aligns across 7 bases. The sequence came from a man in his 60s with active or convalescent COVID-19. The sequenced sample consisted of peripheral blood. CDR3 bases: TGTGCCACCAGTGACCGGGGTAAACATCAGGGGGTCACAGATACGCAGTATTTT. This sequence encodes CATSDRGKHQGVTDTQYF.